This T cell receptor beta chain was identified during a study of breast tumors, draining lymph nodes, adjacent tissues. This clonotype has ten or more counts. MiXCR, applied by TCRdb to the multiplex PCR reads, yields one record per CDR3 protein. The data contain approximately 170,000 distinct CDR3 sequences, 30% to 35% of them seen just once; the ten biggest clones take up 3.5% to 4.5%. The lymph nodes were axillary draining lymph nodes from breast cancer patients. The sequenced sample consisted of axillary lymph node tissue. The clonotype was recovered from a female donor with breast cancer. Some clones in this sample may be carry-over from other donors' samples.

In DNA, the CDR3 is TGTGCTAGTGGTTTGGTGGCGTCCTACGAGCAGTACTTC. Its protein is CASGLVASYEQYF. V and J are TRBV12-5 and TRBJ2-7; no clear D gene. Germline CDR1 reads LGHNT; CDR2 reads FRNRAP. CDR3 size: 13 residues. V lost 0 bases to trimming and J lost 1 base, with 4 bases between them.